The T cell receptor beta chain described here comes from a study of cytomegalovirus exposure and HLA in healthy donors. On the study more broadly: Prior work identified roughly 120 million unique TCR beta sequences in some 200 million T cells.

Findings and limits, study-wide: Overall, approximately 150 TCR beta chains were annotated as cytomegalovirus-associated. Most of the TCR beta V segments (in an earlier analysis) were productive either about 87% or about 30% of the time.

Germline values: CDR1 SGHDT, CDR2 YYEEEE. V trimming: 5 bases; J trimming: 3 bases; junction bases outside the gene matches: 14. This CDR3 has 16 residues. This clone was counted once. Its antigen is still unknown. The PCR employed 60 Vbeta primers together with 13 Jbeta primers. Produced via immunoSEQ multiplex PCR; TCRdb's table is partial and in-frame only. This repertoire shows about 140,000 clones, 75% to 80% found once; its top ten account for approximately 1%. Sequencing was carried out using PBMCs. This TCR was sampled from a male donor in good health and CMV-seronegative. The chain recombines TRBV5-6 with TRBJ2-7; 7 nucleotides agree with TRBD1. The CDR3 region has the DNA TGTGCCAGCAGTAGGGAGTCAGACAGGGTTTACTACGAGCAGTACTTC. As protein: CASSRESDRVYYEQYF.